Sequencing of this T cell receptor (beta chain) was carried out in a study of identical twins. Regarding this clonotype: Its cognate antigen is unknown.

The study, taken as a whole, reports: Cord blood beta clonotypes that were abundant carried fewer insertions, and memory repertoires showed no such trend.

The V end was cut by 6 bases, the J end by 7 bases, with 15 bases between. This CDR3 contains 13 residues. The donors were all healthy and Caucasian. From the 5' RACE reads, TCRdb called clonotypes with MiXCR, one entry per CDR3 protein. Of about 470,000 distinct CDR3 sequences detected, more than 20% appear once; the ten largest clones hold about 3%. The sample was also reused in another study, on T cells expressing NK-cell markers. This second study says: With respect to HCMV, seven of the eight sequenced donors were seropositive, and one was seronegative. The study left the HCMV specificity of expanded NKG2C+ T cell clones unresolved.

The rearrangement links TRBV12-3 or TRBV12-4 to TRBJ1-2; D is unresolved. The sample comprised CD4+ T cells sorted from blood. The clonotype was recovered from a woman aged 18-29 years in good health. The chain's CDR3 is CASRPDPEGGYTF. CDR3 DNA sequence: TGTGCCAGCAGACCAGACCCGGAGGGTGGCTACACCTTC.